This T cell receptor beta chain stems from a study of cytomegalovirus exposure and HLA in healthy donors. Study findings and constraints: Earlier analysis yielded a pattern in which most TCR beta V segments were productive about 90% or about 30% of the time. TCR beta chain V- and J-gene trimming was linked, in a later analysis, to a missense variant in DCLRE1C.

As to this clone: The antigen remains undetermined.

Per the germline V gene, CDR1 is MNHEY and CDR2 is SVGAGI. The CDR3 length is 13 residues. V shed 0 bases and J 8 bases; nucleotides not matched to a gene: 4. The PCR made use of 60 Vbeta and 13 Jbeta primers. Measured with immunoSEQ multiplex PCR; TCRdb has only the in-frame clones, and not every one. This table holds nearly 110,000 clones, 81% found once. This TCR derives from a man aged 25-45 years in good health and CMV-seronegative. This rearrangement joins TRBV6-5 to TRBJ2-7; 7 nucleotides match TRBD1. Sequenced material: PBMCs. The CDR3 region is CASSYSTGSQQYF. CDR3 DNA: TGTGCCAGCAGTTACTCGACAGGGTCCCAGCAGTACTTC.